This entry lists 13 T cell receptor beta chains sequenced from one sample in a study of cytomegalovirus exposure and HLA in healthy donors. PCR primers comprised 60 Vbeta and 13 Jbeta primers. TCRdb's copy holds only in-frame clones and misses some; the assay was immunoSEQ multiplex PCR. This table holds 150,000 to 200,000 clones, about 80% found once. Sample: PBMCs. The source is a woman in her forties or fifties in good health and CMV-seronegative.

The chain has TRBV28 and TRBJ1-3; TRBD1 matches at 9 bases. The trim removed 6 bases at V and 1 base at J, leaving 4 bases unmatched. This CDR3 has 15 residues. The germline CDR1 and CDR2 sequences are MDHEN and SYDVKM. CDR3 nucleotides: TGTGCCAGCAGGTGGGACAGGGATTCTGGAAACACCATATATTTT. Its protein is CASRWDRDSGNTIYF. Full variable domain (outside the CDR3, taken from reference TRBV28 and TRBJ1-3): DVKVTQSSRYLVKRTGEKVFLECVQDMDHENMFWYRQDPGLGLRLIYFSYDVKMKEKGDIPEGYSVSREKKERFSLILESASTNQTSMYLCASRWDRDSGNTIYFGEGSWLTVV.

The V and J genes are TRBV5-8 and TRBJ2-4, with TRBD2 as a possible D gene (5 bases). CDR3 length: 17 residues. Germline CDR1 is SGHTS and CDR2 is YDEGEE. V dropped 0 bases and J dropped 1 base, with 14 bases sitting between them. CDR3 loop: CASSLGGSARAKNIQYF. CDR3 coding DNA: TGTGCCAGCAGCTTGGGAGGGTCAGCGAGGGCCAAAAACATTCAGTACTTC.

This clone was counted between two and nine times. The chain carries TRBV14 and TRBJ1-1; 9 bases align to TRBD1. The trim removed 5 bases at V and 0 bases at J, leaving 4 bases unmatched. Germline V gene lookup returns CDR1 SGHDN and CDR2 FVKESK. CDR3 length equals 15 residues. The CDR3 loop reads CASSGQGTLNTEAFF. In DNA form, the CDR3 reads TGTGCCAGCAGCGGACAGGGGACATTGAACACTGAAGCTTTCTTT.

J is TRBJ2-5 and V is TRBV27; D possibly corresponds to TRBD2 (6 bases). CDR3 length: 16 amino acids. Trimming stripped 3 bases from V and 1 base from J, with 15 bases between. In germline, CDR1 is MNHEY, CDR2 SMNVEV (reference sequence). CDR3 protein: CASSFLRGSGQETQYF. The CDR3 DNA sequence: TGTGCCAGCAGTTTTCTTCGGGGTAGCGGCCAAGAGACCCAGTACTTC.

The genes are TRBV28 and TRBJ1-4; D perhaps matches TRBD1 (5 bases). There are 14 residues in the CDR3. Germline assignment: CDR1 MDHEN and CDR2 SYDVKM. Trimming pared 3 bases from V and 8 bases from J, leaving 13 bases between. The CDR3 loop is CASSLRRVVEKLFF. The CDR3 nucleotides read TGTGCCAGCAGTTTGCGCAGGGTCGTCGAAAAACTGTTTTTT.

J is TRBJ2-2 and V is TRBV6-6, with a tentative D call TRBD1 (5 bases). CDR1 is MNHNY and CDR2 is SVGAGI in the germline V gene (reference sequence). Trimming pared 5 bases from V and 6 bases from J, leaving 19 bases between. This CDR3 has 16 residues. CDR3 DNA: TGTGCCAGCAGTCACGGACAAGATTGGTGGGCCGGGGAGCTGTTTTTT. As protein: CASSHGQDWWAGELFF.

This rearrangement joins TRBV7-2 to TRBJ1-3; D uncertain. The length of the CDR3 is 13 residues. With 5 bases removed from V and 0 bases from J, the gap between germline ends came to 5 bases. Germline V lookup: CDR1 SGHTA, CDR2 FQGNSA. The CDR3 DNA reads TGTGCCAGCAGCCTTCTCTCTGGAAACACCATATATTTT. Translating gives CASSLLSGNTIYF.

The CDR3 bases are TGTGCCAGCAGCCCCGGGGAGGGGTCCTATGGCTACACCTTC. This gives the protein CASSPGEGSYGYTF. The chain employs TRBV7-8 and TRBJ1-2; TRBD1 is a possible D gene (5 bases). Between the trimmed V and J ends, which lost 5 bases and 4 bases, there was a span of 14 bases. The CDR3 has 14 amino acids. Germline CDR1 is SGHVS and CDR2 is FQNEAQ.

This chain links TRBV7-2 with TRBJ2-1, with 14 bases identical to TRBD2. The CDR3 totals 19 residues. V was pared by 4 bases and J by 3 bases, with 11 bases of the junction left unmatched. Germline CDR1 SGHTA, CDR2 FQGNSA. The CDR3 protein is CASSSGLAGGRLYYNEQFF. The DNA for the CDR3 is TGTGCCAGCAGCTCCGGACTAGCGGGGGGCCGGCTTTACTACAATGAGCAGTTCTTC.

The J gene is TRBJ2-3, the V gene TRBV28, with 7 bases matching TRBD1. Losses at the gene ends were 5 bases for V and 3 bases for J; bases not matched to a gene: 14. The germline V gene encodes CDR1 MDHEN and CDR2 SYDVKM. This CDR3 is 17 amino acids long. CDR3 residues: CASSRRTGAASTDTQYF. For the CDR3, the DNA is TGTGCCAGCAGTCGCCGGACAGGCGCGGCCTCTACAGATACGCAGTATTTT.

V usage is TRBV18 and J usage is TRBJ1-3; 7 bases map to TRBD1. The J segment lost 0 bases and the V segment lost 4 bases, leaving 9 bases of the junction unmatched. The germline gives CDR1 KGHSH, CDR2 LQKENI. This CDR3 comprises 17 residues. The CDR3 region has the DNA TGTGCCAGCTCACTAGAGGACGGGACAGTCTCTGGAAACACCATATATTTT. It encodes CASSLEDGTVSGNTIYF.

The chain has TRBV7-2 and TRBJ2-5; 9 bases match TRBD2. V trimming: 5 bases; J trimming: 5 bases; junction bases outside the gene matches: 12. The CDR3 has 16 residues. Germline CDR1 is SGHTA and CDR2 is FQGNSA. CDR3 in amino acids: CASSRGGRGGRETQYF. The DNA for the CDR3 is TGTGCCAGCAGCCGTGGAGGGCGGGGGGGCCGGGAGACCCAGTACTTC.

This clone was detected only a few times. The V and J genes are TRBV7-9 and TRBJ1-1; maybe TRBD1 (5 bases). Germline V CDR1 and CDR2: SEHNR, FQNEAQ (reference sequence). The CDR3 is 15 residues long. V shed 0 bases and J shed 1 base, with 9 bases lying between them. The CDR3 nucleotides are TGTGCCAGCAGCTTAGCCGGGGGTCCGAACACTGAAGCTTTCTTT. Translation: CASSLAGGPNTEAFF.